These T cell receptor beta chains were read from a single sample in a study of CD8+ T cells in alopecia areata. Clones were sequenced by immunoSEQ multiplex PCR, and TCRdb holds only the in-frame ones, with some missing. Here the sample spans fewer than 250,000 clones, roughly 44% being singletons. This material consisted of CD4+ T cells sorted from blood, taken at approximately week 37, from a patient treated with tofacitinib. The origin of the receptors is a human donor with alopecia areata. Each CDR3 is given with its conserved first and last residue. A D gene is named only where the DNA matches it firmly. Some rows mark clone size as missing; the rest say once, few, many or name a class of expanded clone.

J: TRBJ2-3
V: TRBV11-3
size: few
D: -
CDR3: CASSLDPLDTQYF
DNA: TGTGCCAGCAGCTTAGATCCTTTAGATACGCAGTATTTT

J: TRBJ1-1
V: TRBV18
size: few
D: -
CDR3: CASSPRDDRNTEAFF
DNA: TGTGCCAGCTCACCGCGGGACGACAGGAACACTGAAGCTTTCTTT

J: TRBJ2-1
V: TRBV9
size: -
D: -
CDR3: CASSVTPDNEQFF
DNA: TGTGCCAGCAGCGTCACCCCGGACAATGAGCAGTTCTTC

J: TRBJ2-2
V: TRBV6-6
size: few
D: -
CDR3: CASSSGRNTGELFF
DNA: TGTGCCAGCAGTTCGGGACGGAACACCGGGGAGCTGTTTTTT

J: TRBJ2-7
V: TRBV5-1
size: -
D: TRBD2
CDR3: CASRSTGTSGKEQYF
DNA: TGCGCCAGCAGATCGACCGGGACTAGCGGGAAAGAGCAGTACTTC

J: TRBJ2-7
V: TRBV18
size: -
D: -
CDR3: CASSPATRGSLGEQYF
DNA: TGTGCCAGCTCACCGGCGACTAGGGGGTCCCTGGGGGAGCAGTACTTC

J: TRBJ2-7
V: TRBV29-1
size: few
D: TRBD1
CDR3: CSVEGTGGYEQYF
DNA: TGCAGCGTTGAAGGGACAGGGGGCTACGAGCAGTACTTC

J: TRBJ2-1
V: TRBV15
size: few
D: TRBD1
CDR3: CATSRARTGWGLNEQFF
DNA: TGTGCCACCAGCAGAGCCCGGACAGGGTGGGGTTTGAATGAGCAGTTCTTC

J: TRBJ2-5
V: TRBV2
size: -
D: -
CDR3: CASDGGTQYF
DNA: TGTGCCAGCGATGGCGGGACCCAGTACTTC

J: TRBJ1-5
V: TRBV6-1
size: few
D: TRBD1
CDR3: CASTSGQGGYQPQHF
DNA: TGTGCCAGCACCTCCGGACAGGGAGGGTATCAGCCCCAGCATTTT

J: TRBJ2-1
V: TRBV27
size: -
D: TRBD2
CDR3: CASSLFAGGPSEQFF
DNA: TGTGCCAGCAGTTTATTCGCGGGAGGGCCGAGTGAGCAGTTCTTC

J: TRBJ2-3
V: TRBV5-1
size: -
D: TRBD1
CDR3: CASSLTTTGKDTQYF
DNA: TGCGCCAGCAGCTTGACCACGACAGGGAAAGATACGCAGTATTTT

J: TRBJ2-6
V: TRBV5-1
size: few
D: -
CDR3: CASSRVESGANVLTF
DNA: TGCGCCAGCAGCCGAGTTGAGTCTGGGGCCAACGTCCTGACTTTC

J: TRBJ2-7
V: TRBV6-5
size: -
D: -
CDR3: CASSYVGGTGGYEQYF
DNA: TGTGCCAGCAGTTACGTCGGGGGCACGGGGGGCTACGAGCAGTACTTC

J: TRBJ2-7
V: TRBV29-1
size: once
D: -
CDR3: CSAANEINEQYF
DNA: TGCAGCGCCGCGAATGAGATCAACGAGCAGTACTTC

J: TRBJ2-1
V: TRBV30
size: few
D: -
CDR3: CAWSASYNEQFF
DNA: TGTGCCTGGAGCGCTTCCTACAATGAGCAGTTCTTC

J: TRBJ2-3
V: TRBV28
size: many
D: -
CDR3: CASSRPVGADTQYF
DNA: TGTGCCAGCAGCCGTCCCGTCGGGGCAGATACGCAGTATTTT

J: TRBJ2-7
V: TRBV14
size: few
D: TRBD2
CDR3: CASSPRGSGTAEQYF
DNA: TGTGCCAGCAGCCCTCGGGGTAGCGGGACCGCGGAGCAGTACTTC